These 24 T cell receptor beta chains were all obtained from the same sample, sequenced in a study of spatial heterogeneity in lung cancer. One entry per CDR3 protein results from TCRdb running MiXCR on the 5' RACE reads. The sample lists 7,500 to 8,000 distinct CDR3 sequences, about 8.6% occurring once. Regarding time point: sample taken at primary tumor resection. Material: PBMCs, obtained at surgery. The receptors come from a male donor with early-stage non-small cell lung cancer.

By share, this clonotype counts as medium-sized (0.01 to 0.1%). The CDR3 DNA reads TGTGCCAGCAGCTTAGACGTAGCGGGAGGCACAGGGACGCAGTATTTT. Protein sequence: CASSLDVAGGTGTQYF. This chain uses TRBV7-2 with TRBJ2-3; 10 nucleotides align to TRBD2. Trimming removed 1 base from V and 9 bases from J; junction bases left unmatched: 10. This CDR3 has 16 amino acids. Germline CDR1 and CDR2: SGHTA and FQGNSA.

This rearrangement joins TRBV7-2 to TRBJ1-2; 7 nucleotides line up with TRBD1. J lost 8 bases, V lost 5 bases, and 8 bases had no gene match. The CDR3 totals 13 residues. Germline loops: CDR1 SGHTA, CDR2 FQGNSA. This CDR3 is CASSPGQFPGYTF. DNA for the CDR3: TGTGCCAGCAGCCCGGGACAGTTCCCGGGCTACACCTTC.

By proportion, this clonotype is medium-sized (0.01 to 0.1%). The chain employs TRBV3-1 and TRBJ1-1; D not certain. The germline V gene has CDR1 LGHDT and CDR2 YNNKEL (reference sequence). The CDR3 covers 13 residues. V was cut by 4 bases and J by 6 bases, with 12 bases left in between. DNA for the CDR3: TGTGCCAGCAGCCCTCAACGGTCCGCTGAAGCTTTCTTT. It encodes CASSPQRSAEAFF.

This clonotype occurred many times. CDR3 nucleotide sequence: TGTGCCAGCAGTGAAGGGACTAGCGGACAAGAGACCCAGTACTTC. Its protein is CASSEGTSGQETQYF. The chain couples TRBV2 to TRBJ2-5; 10 bases align to TRBD2. CDR1 is SNHLY, CDR2 FYNNEI, per germline. J was trimmed by 2 bases and V by 1 base; bases with no gene match: 1. The CDR3 has 15 amino acids.

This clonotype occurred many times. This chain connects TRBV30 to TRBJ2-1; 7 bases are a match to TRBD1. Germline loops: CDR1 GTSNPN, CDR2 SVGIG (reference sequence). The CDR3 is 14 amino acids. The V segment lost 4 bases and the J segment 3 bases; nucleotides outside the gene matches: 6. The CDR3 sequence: CAWTPGTDYNEQFF. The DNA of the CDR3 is TGTGCCTGGACCCCAGGGACAGACTACAATGAGCAGTTCTTC. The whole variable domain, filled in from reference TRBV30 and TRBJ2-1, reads SQTIHQWPATLVQPVGSPLSLECTVEGTSNPNLYWYRQAAGRGLQLLFYSVGIGQISSEVPQNLSASRPQDRQFILSSKKLLLSDSGFYLCAWTPGTDYNEQFFGPGTRLTVL.

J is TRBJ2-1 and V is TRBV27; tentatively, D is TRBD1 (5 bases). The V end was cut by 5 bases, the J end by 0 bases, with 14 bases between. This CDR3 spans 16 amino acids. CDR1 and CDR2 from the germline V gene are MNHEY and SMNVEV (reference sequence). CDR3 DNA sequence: TGTGCCAGCAGTCTACAGGTCGCGAGCTCCTACAATGAGCAGTTCTTC. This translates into CASSLQVASSYNEQFF.

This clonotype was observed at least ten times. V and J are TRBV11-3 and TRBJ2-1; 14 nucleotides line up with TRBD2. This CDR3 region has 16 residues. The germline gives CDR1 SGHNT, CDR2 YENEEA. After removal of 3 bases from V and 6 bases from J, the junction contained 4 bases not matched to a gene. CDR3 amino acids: CASSFFGTSGSNEQFF. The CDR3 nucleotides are TGTGCCAGCAGCTTCTTCGGGACTAGCGGGAGCAATGAGCAGTTCTTC.

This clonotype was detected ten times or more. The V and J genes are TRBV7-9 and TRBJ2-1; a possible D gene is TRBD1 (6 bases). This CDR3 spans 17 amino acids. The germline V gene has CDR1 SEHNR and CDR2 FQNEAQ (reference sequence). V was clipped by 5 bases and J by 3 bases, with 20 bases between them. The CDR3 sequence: CASSPKYRESVYNEQFF. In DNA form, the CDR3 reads TGTGCCAGCAGCCCTAAATACAGGGAATCGGTCTACAATGAGCAGTTCTTC.

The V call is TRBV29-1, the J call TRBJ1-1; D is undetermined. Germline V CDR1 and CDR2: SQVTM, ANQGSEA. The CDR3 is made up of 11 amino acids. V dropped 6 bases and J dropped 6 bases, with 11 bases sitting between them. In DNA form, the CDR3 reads TGCAGCGTCCTTAGGCGGGCTGAAGCTTTCTTT. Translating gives CSVLRRAEAFF.

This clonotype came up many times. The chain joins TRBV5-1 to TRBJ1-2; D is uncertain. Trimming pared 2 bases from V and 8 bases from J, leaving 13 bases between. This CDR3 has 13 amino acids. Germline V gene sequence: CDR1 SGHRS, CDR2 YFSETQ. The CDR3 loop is CASSFGSAPGYTF. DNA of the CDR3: TGCGCCAGCAGCTTTGGATCGGCGCCCGGCTACACCTTC.

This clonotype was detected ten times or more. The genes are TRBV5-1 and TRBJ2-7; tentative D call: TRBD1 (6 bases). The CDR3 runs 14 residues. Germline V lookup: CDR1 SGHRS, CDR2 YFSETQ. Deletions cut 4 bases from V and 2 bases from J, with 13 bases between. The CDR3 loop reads CASSPQGRPYEQYF. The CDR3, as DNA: TGCGCCAGCAGCCCCCAGGGGCGGCCCTACGAGCAGTACTTC.

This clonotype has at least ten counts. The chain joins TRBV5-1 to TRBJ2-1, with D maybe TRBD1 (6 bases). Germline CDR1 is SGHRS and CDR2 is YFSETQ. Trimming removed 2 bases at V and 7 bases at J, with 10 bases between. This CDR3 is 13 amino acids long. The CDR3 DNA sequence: TGCGCCAGCAGCTTCGCAGGGGAAAATGAGCAGTTCTTC. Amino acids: CASSFAGENEQFF.

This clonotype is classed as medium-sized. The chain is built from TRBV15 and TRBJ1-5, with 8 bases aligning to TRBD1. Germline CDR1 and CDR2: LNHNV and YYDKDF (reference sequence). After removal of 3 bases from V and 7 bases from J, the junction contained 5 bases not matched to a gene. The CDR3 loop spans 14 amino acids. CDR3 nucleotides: TGTGCCACCAGCAGGGACAGGGTGCAGCAGCCCCAGCATTTT. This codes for CATSRDRVQQPQHF.

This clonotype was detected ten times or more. The CDR3 loop is CASSTLEETQYF. In nucleotides, the CDR3 is TGTGCCAGCTCCACTTTGGAAGAGACCCAGTACTTC. The V gene is TRBV18, the J gene TRBJ2-5, with D hard to call. The CDR3 spans 12 residues. Per the germline V gene, CDR1 is KGHSH and CDR2 is LQKENI. Deletions cut 6 bases from V and 3 bases from J, with 8 bases between.

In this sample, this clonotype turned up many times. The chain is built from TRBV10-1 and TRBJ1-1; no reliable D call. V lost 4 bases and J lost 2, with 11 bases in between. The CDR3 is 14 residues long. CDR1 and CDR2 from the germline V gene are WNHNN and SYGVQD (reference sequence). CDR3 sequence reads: CASSVSRTNTEAFF. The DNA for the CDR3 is TGCGCCAGCAGTGTTTCCAGGACCAACACTGAAGCTTTCTTT.

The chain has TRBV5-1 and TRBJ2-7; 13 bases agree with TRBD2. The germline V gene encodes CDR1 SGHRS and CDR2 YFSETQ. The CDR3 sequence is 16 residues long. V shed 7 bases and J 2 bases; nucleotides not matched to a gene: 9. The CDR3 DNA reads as TGCGCCAGCTCGGATGGGACTAGCGGGGCAACCTACGAGCAGTACTTC. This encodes CASSDGTSGATYEQYF.

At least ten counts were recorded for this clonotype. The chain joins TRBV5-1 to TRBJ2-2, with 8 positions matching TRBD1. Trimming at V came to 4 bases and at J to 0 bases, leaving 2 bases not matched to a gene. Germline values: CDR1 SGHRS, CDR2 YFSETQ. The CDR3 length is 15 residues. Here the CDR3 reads CASSVDRANTGELFF. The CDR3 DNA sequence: TGCGCCAGCAGCGTGGACAGGGCGAACACCGGGGAGCTGTTTTTT.

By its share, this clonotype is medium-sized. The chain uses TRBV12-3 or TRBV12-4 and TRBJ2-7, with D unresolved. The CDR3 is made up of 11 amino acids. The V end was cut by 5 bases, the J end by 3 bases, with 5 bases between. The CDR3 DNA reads TGTGCCAGCAGTCGTGACTACGAGCAGTACTTC. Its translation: CASSRDYEQYF.

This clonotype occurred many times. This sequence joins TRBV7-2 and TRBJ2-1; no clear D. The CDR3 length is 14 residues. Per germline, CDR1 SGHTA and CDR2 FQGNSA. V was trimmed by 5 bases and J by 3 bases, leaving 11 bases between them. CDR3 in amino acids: CASSPLTNYNEQFF. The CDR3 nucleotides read TGTGCCAGCAGCCCTTTGACAAACTACAATGAGCAGTTCTTC.

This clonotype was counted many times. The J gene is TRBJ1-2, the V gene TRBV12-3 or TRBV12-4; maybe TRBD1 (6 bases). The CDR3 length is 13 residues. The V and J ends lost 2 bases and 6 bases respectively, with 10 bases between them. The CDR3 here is CASSLMAGDGYTF. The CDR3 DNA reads TGTGCCAGCAGTTTAATGGCAGGGGATGGCTACACCTTC.

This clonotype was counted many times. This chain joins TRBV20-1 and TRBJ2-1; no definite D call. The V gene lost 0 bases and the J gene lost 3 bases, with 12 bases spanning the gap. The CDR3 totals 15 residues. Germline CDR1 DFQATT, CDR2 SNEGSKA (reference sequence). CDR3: CSARDPGPRYNEQFF. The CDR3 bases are TGCAGTGCTAGAGATCCAGGCCCACGCTACAATGAGCAGTTCTTC.

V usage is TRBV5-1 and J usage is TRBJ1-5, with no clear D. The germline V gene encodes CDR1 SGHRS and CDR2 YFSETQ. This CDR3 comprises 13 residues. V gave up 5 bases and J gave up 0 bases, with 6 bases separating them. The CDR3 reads CASRVDSNQPQHF. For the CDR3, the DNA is TGCGCCAGCAGGGTTGATAGCAATCAGCCCCAGCATTTT.

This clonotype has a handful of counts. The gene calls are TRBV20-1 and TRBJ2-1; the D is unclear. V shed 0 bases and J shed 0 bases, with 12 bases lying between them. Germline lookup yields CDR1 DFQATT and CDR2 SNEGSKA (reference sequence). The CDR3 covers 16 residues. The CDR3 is CSARDLDPRSYNEQFF. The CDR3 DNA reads TGCAGTGCTAGAGACCTTGACCCTCGCTCCTACAATGAGCAGTTCTTC.

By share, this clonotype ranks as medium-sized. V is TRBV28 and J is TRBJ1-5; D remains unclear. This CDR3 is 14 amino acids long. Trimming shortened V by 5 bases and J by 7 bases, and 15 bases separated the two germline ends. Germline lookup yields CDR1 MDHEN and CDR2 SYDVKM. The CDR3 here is CASSIAQDGQPQHF. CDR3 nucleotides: TGTGCCAGCAGTATTGCCCAGGACGGACAGCCCCAGCATTTT.